This TCR beta chain emerged from a study of T cells in Graves' hyperthyroidism and ophthalmopathy. Whole-study findings and limits: Blood held most thyroid clonotypes expanded above 0.001 frequency.

This clonotype was detected a few times. Its antigen is as yet unknown. Amplification targeted TCR beta CDR3 regions from RNA transcripts. The HTBI primer set was used in a first-round RT-PCR of the TCR CDR3. MiXCR, applied by TCRdb to the multiplex PCR reads, yields one record per CDR3 protein. The sample has some 350,000 distinct CDR3 sequences, about an eighth seen once. V lost 2 bases and J lost 5; bases outside the gene matches: 3. Per germline, CDR1 LNHNV and CDR2 YYDKDF (reference sequence). CDR3 length equals 15 residues. Uncontrolled infection, other autoimmune disease, pregnancy or lactation disqualified patients from enrolment. Every diagnosis used clinical symptoms, serum thyroxine and TRAb, thyroid ultrasound and orbital computed tomography. The source of the PBMCs was over 8.5 ml of fresh peripheral blood.

The chain uses TRBV15 and TRBJ2-3, with 11 nucleotides matching TRBD1. Sequenced sample: blood. The TCR comes from a middle-aged woman with Graves' ophthalmopathy. The CDR3: CATSRRTGGLDTQYF. As DNA, the CDR3 is TGTGCCACCAGCAGAAGGACAGGGGGCTTAGATACGCAGTATTTT.